These 27 T cell receptor beta chains came from one sample sequenced in a study of regulatory T cells in long-lasting Graves disease. Time point of the sample: newly diagnosed GD, antithyroid drugs for less than 3 months. Extracted PBMC RNA gave rise to the TCR library. Researchers made TCR beta libraries by using iRepertoire HTBI primers and running Arm-PCR on CDR3 regions. MiXCR, applied by TCRdb to the multiplex PCR reads, yields one record per CDR3 protein. The table has 410,000 or so distinct CDR3 sequences, under 15% seen once. In addition, the sample was reused for a study of T cells in Graves' hyperthyroidism and ophthalmopathy.

This specimen consisted of peripheral blood mononuclear cells (PBMCs), obtained at new diagnosis, from a patient treated with antithyroid drugs. The source is a woman in her 30s with Graves disease.

The J gene is TRBJ2-3, the V gene TRBV20-1; D possibly corresponds to TRBD2 (6 bases). The CDR3 is 16 residues long. V gave up 0 bases and J gave up 3 bases, with 16 bases separating them. Germline-derived CDR1 and CDR2 are DFQATT and SNEGSKA (reference sequence). CDR3 DNA sequence: TGCAGTGCTAGAGATCGGGTCGGGAGAAGGACAGATACGCAGTATTTT. Amino acids: CSARDRVGRRTDTQYF.

The chain recombines TRBV20-1 with TRBJ2-7, with 7 bases lining up with TRBD2. The CDR3 loop spans 14 amino acids. Germline CDR1 is DFQATT and CDR2 is SNEGSKA (reference sequence). Trimming cost V 5 bases and J 4 bases; bases outside gene matches: 11. In nucleotides, the CDR3 is TGCAGTGCTTCCGGGACTACCGAAGGGTACGAGCAGTACTTC. Translation: CSASGTTEGYEQYF.

This clonotype was found a few times. This chain connects TRBV13 to TRBJ2-7, with D possibly TRBD2 on 6 matching bases. The CDR3 is made up of 13 amino acids. The germline V and J ends were trimmed by 6 bases and 5 bases, with 14 bases remaining between them. In germline, CDR1 is PRHDT, CDR2 FYEKMQ (reference sequence). CDR3 nucleotide sequence: TGTGCCAGCAGTGCGGGATATACAGACGAGCAGTACTTC. Translating it yields CASSAGYTDEQYF.

The V call is TRBV28, the J call TRBJ1-6; 7 positions match TRBD1. From germline, CDR1 is MDHEN and CDR2 SYDVKM. The CDR3 is 14 residues long. V dropped 6 bases and J dropped 7; count of bases not matched to a gene: 6. The CDR3 nucleotides read TGTGCCAGCAGCTACAGGGGCGGCAATTCACCCCTCCACTTT. Amino acid sequence: CASSYRGGNSPLHF.

This clonotype has a count of ten or more. The genes are TRBV6-1 and TRBJ2-1; 10 positions agree with TRBD2. After removal of 5 bases from V and 9 bases from J, the junction contained 10 bases not matched to a gene. Germline V CDR1 and CDR2: MNHNS, SASEGT. The CDR3 is made up of 15 amino acids. CDR3 nucleotide sequence: TGTGCCAGCAGTACAACTAGCGGGACATTCGGTGAGCAGTTCTTC. It codes for CASSTTSGTFGEQFF.

This rearrangement joins TRBV13 to TRBJ1-1; 7 bases fit TRBD1. Per germline, CDR1 PRHDT and CDR2 FYEKMQ (reference sequence). J lost 1 base, V lost 4 bases, and 12 bases had no gene match. The CDR3 contains 17 residues. The CDR3 nucleotides read TGTGCCAGCAGCTCCAAGACAGGGATAGAGAGGAACACTGAAGCTTTCTTT. Translating it yields CASSSKTGIERNTEAFF.

There are a few counts of this clonotype. The J gene is TRBJ2-7, the V gene TRBV29-1; a weak D match, TRBD2 (5 bases). This CDR3 has 11 amino acids. The V end was cut by 4 bases, the J end by 3 bases, with 7 bases between. In germline, CDR1 is SQVTM, CDR2 ANQGSEA. The CDR3: CSVVGDYEQYF. In nucleotides, the CDR3 is TGCAGCGTTGTGGGAGACTACGAGCAGTACTTC.

The rearrangement joins TRBV19 to TRBJ2-2; weak D call: TRBD1 (6 bases). The CDR3 consists of 16 residues. In germline, CDR1 is LNHDA, CDR2 SQIVND (reference sequence). V lost 0 bases to trimming and J lost 2 bases, with 10 bases between them. CDR3 residues: CASSIDTGYNTGELFF. The CDR3 bases are TGTGCCAGTAGTATAGATACAGGGTACAACACCGGGGAGCTGTTTTTT.

This clonotype was seen repeatedly, ten times or more. V usage is TRBV2 and J usage is TRBJ2-4; the D is unclear. Germline V gives CDR1 SNHLY, CDR2 FYNNEI. Trimming took 1 base from V and 0 from J, leaving 13 bases between them. This CDR3 is 17 amino acids long. The CDR3, as DNA: TGTGCCAGCAGTGAAGAACGGTTAACCTCAGCCAAAAACATTCAGTACTTC. Amino acid sequence: CASSEERLTSAKNIQYF.

V and J are TRBV13 and TRBJ2-2; TRBD1 agrees at 9 bases. The CDR3 consists of 16 residues. V lost 5 bases to trimming and J lost 4 bases; unmatched junction nucleotides: 8. Germline assignment: CDR1 PRHDT and CDR2 FYEKMQ (reference sequence). CDR3 region: CASSHRTGVITGELFF. CDR3 nucleotide sequence: TGTGCCAGCAGCCATCGGACAGGGGTCATCACCGGGGAGCTGTTTTTT.

The sample holds many counts of this clonotype. This sequence joins TRBV7-2 and TRBJ2-1; TRBD2 aligns across 9 bases. CDR1 and CDR2 (germline): SGHTA, FQGNSA. After removal of 7 bases from V and 5 bases from J, the junction contained 18 bases not matched to a gene. The CDR3 covers 18 residues. CDR3 coding DNA: TGTGCCAGCACCCTGGGACTCTATAGCGGGAGAAGGGACAATGAGCAGTTCTTC. Translating gives CASTLGLYSGRRDNEQFF.

Ten or more counts support this clonotype. The V and J genes are TRBV30 and TRBJ2-3; D remains ambiguous. Trimming left V 1 base short and J 4 bases short, with 3 bases between. This CDR3 comprises 11 residues. Germline CDR1 and CDR2: GTSNPN and SVGIG (reference sequence). The CDR3 DNA is TGTGCCTGGAGTGGCGCAGATACGCAGTATTTT. It translates to CAWSGADTQYF.

A few counts support this clonotype. The rearrangement joins TRBV10-3 to TRBJ2-3; 9 bases match TRBD2. After removal of 6 bases from V and 2 bases from J, the junction contained 6 bases not matched to a gene. Germline V CDR1 and CDR2: ENHRY, SYGVKD. This CDR3 is 15 amino acids long. The CDR3 DNA reads TGTGCCATCAGGGGGACTAGCTTCTCCACAGATACGCAGTATTTT. Protein product: CAIRGTSFSTDTQYF.

This clonotype was found once. J is TRBJ2-2 and V is TRBV28, with a weak D call TRBD1 (6 bases). This CDR3 is built from 15 residues. The V end lost 7 bases, the J end lost 2 bases, and 14 bases lay between the germline ends. Germline CDR1 and CDR2: MDHEN and SYDVKM. The CDR3 protein is CASILRDTNTGELFF. The CDR3 DNA follows: TGTGCCAGCATCCTCCGGGACACTAACACCGGGGAGCTGTTTTTT.

In this sample, this clonotype turned up many times. The chain couples TRBV6-2 or TRBV6-3 to TRBJ1-2; D may be TRBD1 (5 bases). V was shortened by 1 base and J by 6 bases, with 15 bases between the two germline ends. In germline, CDR1 is MNHEY, CDR2 SVGEGT. This CDR3 has 15 residues. CDR3 DNA: TGTGCCAGCAGTTACTTTATTCCGGGGCGGGATGGCTACACCTTC. Its protein is CASSYFIPGRDGYTF.

Worth noting for this clonotype: A much larger clone lies a single base off, so this may be a read error. The CDR3 protein is CAWSDSGRIEKTQYF. DNA of the CDR3: TGTGCCTGGAGTGATAGCGGGAGAATCGAGAAGACCCAGTACTTC. The chain links TRBV30 to TRBJ2-5; 9 bases agree with TRBD2. J was trimmed by 6 bases and V by 1 base; bases with no gene match: 9. The CDR3 runs 15 residues. The germline V gene encodes CDR1 GTSNPN and CDR2 SVGIG (reference sequence).

This clonotype has a count of ten or more. The chain employs TRBV12-3 or TRBV12-4 and TRBJ2-7; TRBD2 matches 8 bases. The CDR3 extends over 14 amino acids. J gave up 3 bases and V 5 bases, and 6 bases lay outside the gene matches. The CDR3 region is CASSPTSGLYEQYF. The CDR3 nucleotides are TGTGCCAGCAGTCCCACTAGCGGACTCTACGAGCAGTACTTC.

This clonotype was counted many times. The chain employs TRBV3-1 and TRBJ2-7, with D possibly being TRBD1 (6 bases). Germline CDR1 reads LGHDT; CDR2 reads YNNKEL (reference sequence). V lost 1 base, J lost 3 bases, and 13 bases lay in between. The CDR3 consists of 15 residues. CDR3 sequence reads: CASSQAPQGFYEQYF. The CDR3 DNA follows: TGTGCCAGCAGCCAAGCGCCTCAGGGGTTCTACGAGCAGTACTTC.

This clonotype was observed at least ten times. This chain uses TRBV6-5 with TRBJ2-1; no reliable D call. Trimming cost V 3 bases and J 0 bases, with 9 bases left between them. The CDR3 has 15 amino acids. CDR1 is MNHEY and CDR2 is SVGAGI in the germline V gene. CDR3 residues: CASSYFGSSYNEQFF. The CDR3 region has the DNA TGTGCCAGCAGTTATTTCGGTAGCTCCTACAATGAGCAGTTCTTC.

This clonotype was detected only once. An end of the junction differs from the germline gene, which may be a read error. This chain joins TRBV20-1 and TRBJ2-3; 13 nucleotides line up with TRBD2. Germline CDR1 and CDR2: DFQATT and SNEGSKA (reference sequence). CDR3 length: 17 residues. CDR3 sequence: CSARALGLAGFPDTQYF. CDR3 nucleotides: TGCAGTGCTAGAGCCCTGGGACTAGCGGGATTCCCAGATACGCAGTACTTT.

The CDR3 nucleotides are TGTGCCAGCAGCGTAGATGGGGGTTCACCCCTCCACTTT. It codes for CASSVDGGSPLHF. The rearrangement joins TRBV9 to TRBJ1-6; D perhaps matches TRBD1 (5 bases). V was cut by 0 bases and J by 9 bases, with 7 bases left in between. Germline assignment: CDR1 SGDLS and CDR2 YYNGEE. This CDR3 spans 13 amino acids.

This sequence joins TRBV6-2 or TRBV6-3 and TRBJ2-1; TRBD2 is a possible D gene (5 bases). The germline V and J ends were trimmed by 5 bases and 9 bases, with 11 bases remaining between them. Germline CDR1 is MNHEY and CDR2 is SVGEGT. This CDR3 comprises 12 residues. CDR3 nucleotide sequence: TGTGCCAGCAGTGGACTGGTCGGTGAGCAGTTCTTC. Protein sequence: CASSGLVGEQFF.

This clonotype was seen more than once but under ten times. The chain uses TRBV4-1 and TRBJ1-4; TRBD1 is a possible D gene (6 bases). CDR3 length: 17 amino acids. V was clipped by 0 bases and J by 4 bases, with 15 bases between them. Germline V lookup: CDR1 MGHRA, CDR2 YSYEKL. The CDR3 sequence is CASSQEGGGPLNEKLFF. DNA of the CDR3: TGCGCCAGCAGCCAAGAGGGAGGGGGGCCCCTTAATGAAAAACTGTTTTTT.

This clonotype was picked up many times. The chain has TRBV20-1 and TRBJ2-1; 13 bases are a match to TRBD2. Germline trimming cut 2 bases from V and 3 bases from J; bases unmatched to any gene: 10. The CDR3 runs to 18 residues. The germline V gene encodes CDR1 DFQATT and CDR2 SNEGSKA (reference sequence). The CDR3 DNA reads TGCAGTGCTAGATCTAGGACTAGCGGGAGTAATATCTACAATGAGCAGTTCTTC. Amino acid sequence: CSARSRTSGSNIYNEQFF.

The chain has TRBV29-1 and TRBJ1-2, with 7 bases that match TRBD1. The CDR3 loop spans 14 amino acids. With 6 bases clipped from V and 3 bases from J, the junction kept 10 bases outside the gene matches. Germline assignment: CDR1 SQVTM and CDR2 ANQGSEA. CDR3 sequence reads: CSVASDRKDYGYTF. In DNA, the CDR3 is TGCAGCGTGGCGTCGGACAGGAAAGACTATGGCTACACCTTC.

This clonotype was detected many times. The gene calls are TRBV7-3 and TRBJ2-3, with D perhaps assigned TRBD1 or TRBD2 (5 bases each). This CDR3 spans 13 amino acids. Trimming took off 6 bases at V and 6 bases at J, with 13 bases between the two ends. The germline gives CDR1 SGHTA, CDR2 FQGTGA. DNA for the CDR3: TGTGCCAGCAGAGGGGAAACGGGGGATACGCAGTATTTT. Protein product: CASRGETGDTQYF.

The sample holds many counts of this clonotype. The CDR3 here is CASSMGTRLSNQPQHF. Written as DNA, the CDR3 is TGTGCCAGTAGTATGGGGACAAGACTTAGCAATCAGCCCCAGCATTTT. The rearrangement links TRBV19 to TRBJ1-5; D may be TRBD1 (6 bases). Germline lookup yields CDR1 LNHDA and CDR2 SQIVND (reference sequence). The V gene lost 3 bases and the J gene lost 0 bases, with 12 bases spanning the gap. This CDR3 contains 16 residues. The full variable domain, in which reference TRBV19 and TRBJ1-5 provide the parts outside the CDR3, is DGGITQSPKYLFRKEGQNVTLSCEQNLNHDAMYWYRQDPGQGLRLIYYSQIVNDFQKGDIAEGYSVSREKKESFPLTVTSAQKNPTAFYLCASSMGTRLSNQPQHFGDGTRLSIL.